The 25 T cell receptor beta chains in this list originate from one sample, sequenced in a study of blood T cell repertoires in COVID-19. Sequencing was performed with immunoSEQ multiplex PCR; in TCRdb, only in-frame clones are kept and a portion is missing. The table shows 300,000 to 400,000 clones, with approximately 83% occurring only once. Sequencing was done on a sample of PBMCs or T cells enriched from blood (not recorded which). These receptors all stem from a woman aged 40 to 49 with acute COVID-19.

This rearrangement joins TRBV29-1 to TRBJ1-2; TRBD1 is a possible D gene (6 bases). Trimming took 4 bases from V and 5 from J, leaving 8 bases between them. Germline CDR1 and CDR2: SQVTM and ANQGSEA. The CDR3 totals 11 residues. The CDR3 DNA is TGCAGCGTTGTAGGGGGATATGGCTACACCTTC. It codes for CSVVGGYGYTF.

V gene TRBV2 combines with J gene TRBJ2-2; D is possibly TRBD1 (6 bases). V lost 6 bases to trimming and J lost 0 bases, with 14 bases between them. The germline CDR1 and CDR2 sequences are SNHLY and FYNNEI. CDR3 size: 16 residues. The CDR3 coding sequence is TGTGCCAGCAGGGGGTTGACAGGCACGAACACCGGGGAGCTGTTTTTT. This gives the protein CASRGLTGTNTGELFF.

CDR3 region: CASSRTSGSIYEQYF. CDR3 nucleotides: TGTGCCAGCAGTAGGACTAGCGGGAGTATCTACGAGCAGTACTTC. This sequence joins TRBV2 and TRBJ2-7; 13 nucleotides line up with TRBD2. Germline CDR1 and CDR2: SNHLY and FYNNEI. The V segment lost 5 bases and the J segment 3 bases; nucleotides outside the gene matches: 4. The CDR3 consists of 15 residues.

The V call is TRBV5-1, the J call TRBJ2-3; D may be TRBD1 (6 bases). The CDR3 sequence is 13 residues long. V lost 5 bases and J 0 bases, leaving 7 bases between the germline ends. Per germline, CDR1 SGHRS and CDR2 YFSETQ. CDR3: CASRTGSTDTQYF. Here the CDR3 DNA reads TGCGCCAGCAGAACAGGGAGCACAGATACGCAGTATTTT.

The chain joins TRBV28 to TRBJ1-2, with TRBD1 matching over 7 bases. Germline V gene sequence: CDR1 MDHEN, CDR2 SYDVKM. The CDR3 has 13 amino acids. The junction had 3 bases not matched to a gene; V was cut back by 4 bases and J by 4 bases. The CDR3 DNA reads as TGTGCCAGCAGTTCCGGACAGGCCTATGGCTACACCTTC. Translation gives CASSSGQAYGYTF.

The chain uses TRBV12-3 or TRBV12-4 and TRBJ2-1, with 7 nucleotides matching TRBD1. The V and J ends lost 5 bases and 14 bases, in that order; junction bases with no gene match: 9. CDR3 length: 12 amino acids. CDR3 sequence: CASSRTGTVKFF. For the CDR3, the DNA is TGTGCCAGCAGTCGAACCGGGACAGTTAAGTTCTTC.

This sequence joins TRBV19 and TRBJ1-5; tentatively, D is TRBD1 (6 bases). Germline values: CDR1 LNHDA, CDR2 SQIVND (reference sequence). The CDR3 has 13 residues. V lost 9 bases to trimming and J lost 0 bases, with 9 bases between them. The CDR3 nucleotides read TGTGCCAGAGGACAGTCTAGCAATCAGCCCCAGCATTTT. Amino acid sequence: CARGQSSNQPQHF.

The rearrangement links TRBV2 to TRBJ2-5; 11 bases map to TRBD2. The V and J ends lost 6 bases and 5 bases, in that order; junction bases with no gene match: 11. This CDR3 is 16 amino acids long. Germline assignment: CDR1 SNHLY and CDR2 FYNNEI. Here the CDR3 DNA reads TGTGCCAGCAGCGCCTCACTAGCGGGAGTGCTTGAGACCCAGTACTTC. Translation gives CASSASLAGVLETQYF.

The chain links TRBV12-5 to TRBJ1-2; 7 nucleotides match TRBD1. The CDR3 length is 22 residues. CDR1 is LGHNT and CDR2 is FRNRAP in the germline V gene. V gave up 0 bases and J gave up 4 bases; unmatched junction bases: 26. In DNA, the CDR3 is TGTGCTAGTGGTTTGGTAAGGACAGGTTCTAAGTATCCCCCATCCTTCCTCTATGGCTACACCTTC. It encodes CASGLVRTGSKYPPSFLYGYTF. Full variable domain (outside the CDR3, taken from reference TRBV12-5 and TRBJ1-2): DARVTQTPRHKVTEMGQEVTMRCQPILGHNTVFWYRQTMMQGLELLAYFRNRAPLDDSGMPKDRFSAEMPDATLATLKIQPSEPRDSAVYFCASGLVRTGSKYPPSFLYGYTFGSGTRLTVV.

The chain uses TRBV7-3 and TRBJ2-1; D is possibly TRBD2 (5 bases). The germline gives CDR1 SGHTA, CDR2 FQGTGA. Trimming removed 5 bases at V and 1 base at J, with 15 bases between. This CDR3 has 16 residues. The CDR3 sequence: CASSPHASRSYNEQFF. CDR3 in DNA: TGTGCCAGCAGCCCCCACGCTAGCCGGTCCTACAATGAGCAGTTCTTC.

In DNA, the CDR3 is TGTGCCAGCAGCTTGGAGGAGGGGAGGGCTGGCTACACCTTC. Its translation is CASSLEEGRAGYTF. This rearrangement joins TRBV5-5 to TRBJ1-2; D perhaps matches TRBD1 (5 bases). This CDR3 has 14 amino acids. Germline assignment: CDR1 SGHKS and CDR2 YYEKEE (reference sequence). Trimming removed 0 bases from V and 7 bases from J, with 13 bases in between.

In this sample, this clone turned up a few times. The chain recombines TRBV3-1 (or the pseudogene TRBV3-2) with TRBJ2-6; possibly TRBD1 for D (5 bases). This CDR3 comprises 14 residues. Germline CDR1 reads LGHDT; CDR2 reads YNNKEL (reference sequence). V gave up 0 bases and J gave up 12 bases, with 12 bases separating them. Here the CDR3 DNA reads TGTGCCAGCAGCCAAGACTTACAGGCGGTCGTCCTGACTTTC. Its protein product is CASSQDLQAVVLTF.

V is TRBV5-1 and J is TRBJ2-1, with D possibly matching TRBD1 (6 bases). Germline assignment: CDR1 SGHRS and CDR2 YFSETQ. Trimming cost V 2 bases and J 7 bases, with 16 bases left between them. This CDR3 is built from 15 residues. CDR3 in amino acids: CASSFQIRGGNEQFF. CDR3 DNA sequence: TGCGCCAGCAGCTTTCAAATCCGAGGGGGTAATGAGCAGTTCTTC.

J is TRBJ1-1 and V is TRBV28, with 8 bases matching TRBD1. This CDR3 comprises 15 residues. Germline trimming cut 3 bases from V and 4 bases from J; bases unmatched to any gene: 7. Per germline, CDR1 MDHEN and CDR2 SYDVKM. CDR3 amino acids: CASSLAGGPSTEAFF. The CDR3, as DNA: TGTGCCAGCAGTTTGGCAGGGGGCCCCAGCACTGAAGCTTTCTTT.

The chain carries TRBV29-1 and TRBJ2-3, with TRBD2 matching 7 bases. With 7 bases clipped from V and 1 base from J, the junction kept 8 bases outside the gene matches. The CDR3 is 14 amino acids. Germline assignment: CDR1 SQVTM and CDR2 ANQGSEA. The CDR3 region is CSAGREGGTDTQYF. The CDR3 DNA reads TGCAGCGCAGGAAGGGAGGGCGGCACAGATACGCAGTATTTT.

This chain links TRBV2 with TRBJ1-1, with a possible D match to TRBD1 (5 bases). Germline values: CDR1 SNHLY, CDR2 FYNNEI. V was pared by 4 bases and J by 0 bases, with 18 bases between. The CDR3 spans 17 residues. This CDR3 reads CASSVIYAGGLNTEAFF. DNA of the CDR3: TGTGCCAGCAGTGTCATCTACGCGGGGGGGTTGAACACTGAAGCTTTCTTT.

About this clone: This same CDR3 is encoded by further DNA sequences in the sample. The chain couples TRBV9 to TRBJ1-2; D call uncertain. This CDR3 is 12 amino acids long. Per the germline V gene, CDR1 is SGDLS and CDR2 is YYNGEE. V lost 0 bases to trimming and J lost 4 bases, with 4 bases between them. The CDR3: CASSVVSYGYTF. CDR3 coding DNA: TGTGCCAGCAGCGTAGTTAGCTATGGCTACACCTTC.

The rearrangement joins TRBV5-4 to TRBJ1-4; the match to TRBD1 covers 11 bases. The junction had 7 bases not matched to a gene; V was cut back by 4 bases and J by 8 bases. Germline V gene lookup returns CDR1 SGHNT and CDR2 YYREEE (reference sequence). The CDR3 loop spans 15 amino acids. The CDR3 loop reads CASSPRTGGREKLFF. In nucleotides, the CDR3 is TGTGCCAGCAGCCCCCGGACAGGGGGCCGGGAAAAACTGTTTTTT.

The chain joins TRBV27 to TRBJ2-4; the D gene is possibly TRBD1 (6 bases). Germline CDR1 and CDR2: MNHEY and SMNVEV (reference sequence). This CDR3 spans 11 amino acids. The V end was cut by 6 bases, the J end by 13 bases, with 13 bases between. In nucleotides, the CDR3 is TGTGCCAGCAGAATAGACAGGAAACAGTACTTC. Translated, it gives CASRIDRKQYF.

J is TRBJ2-5 and V is TRBV10-3, with D hard to call. Trimming pared 5 bases from V and 4 bases from J, leaving 11 bases between. The germline gives CDR1 ENHRY, CDR2 SYGVKD. The CDR3 sequence is 13 residues long. The CDR3 here is CAISYHPRETQYF. The CDR3 bases are TGTGCCATCAGTTACCACCCGAGAGAGACCCAGTACTTC.

V is TRBV5-4 and J is TRBJ1-1; perhaps TRBD1 as D (5 bases). Trimming cost V 1 base and J 6 bases, with 16 bases left between them. Germline-derived CDR1 and CDR2 are SGHNT and YYREEE (reference sequence). This CDR3 is 15 amino acids long. CDR3 protein: CASSLPGPGGSEAFF. In DNA, the CDR3 is TGTGCCAGCAGCTTGCCCGGGCCCGGGGGGTCTGAAGCTTTCTTT. Full variable domain (outside the CDR3, taken from reference TRBV5-4 and TRBJ1-1): ETGVTQSPTHLIKTRGQQVTLRCSSQSGHNTVSWYQQALGQGPQFIFQYYREEENGRGNFPPRFSGLQFPNYSSELNVNALELDDSALYLCASSLPGPGGSEAFFGQGTRLTVV.

V gene TRBV9 combines with J gene TRBJ2-3; the match to TRBD2 covers 8 bases. Trimming cost V 3 bases and J 0 bases; bases outside gene matches: 6. Germline CDR1 is SGDLS and CDR2 is YYNGEE. The CDR3 totals 16 residues. The CDR3 nucleotides are TGTGCCAGCAGCGCTAGAGCGGGAGAAAGCACAGATACGCAGTATTTT. This sequence encodes CASSARAGESTDTQYF.

The rearrangement uses TRBV5-4 and TRBJ1-1; 10 nucleotides align to TRBD1. In germline, CDR1 is SGHNT, CDR2 YYREEE (reference sequence). The ends lost 6 bases at V and 0 bases at J; junction bases unmatched: 5. This CDR3 comprises 15 residues. The CDR3 bases are TGTGCCAGCACACGACAGGGGGCACTGAACACTGAAGCTTTCTTT. Translated, it gives CASTRQGALNTEAFF.

The V call is TRBV28, the J call TRBJ2-7; 9 nucleotides align to TRBD2. The CDR3 runs 17 residues. Germline CDR1 MDHEN, CDR2 SYDVKM. Losses at the gene ends were 5 bases for V and 3 bases for J; bases not matched to a gene: 14. CDR3 DNA sequence: TGTGCCAGCAGTCCCACCCAATCGGGCGGGAGGGGCTACGAGCAGTACTTC. It yields the protein CASSPTQSGGRGYEQYF.

The chain carries TRBV7-8 and TRBJ1-3; D is undetermined. The germline V gene has CDR1 SGHVS and CDR2 FQNEAQ. V shed 5 bases and J shed 9 bases, with 8 bases lying between them. This CDR3 is 11 amino acids long. CDR3 region: CASSRGGTIYF. CDR3 nucleotide sequence: TGTGCCAGCAGCCGGGGAGGCACCATATATTTT.